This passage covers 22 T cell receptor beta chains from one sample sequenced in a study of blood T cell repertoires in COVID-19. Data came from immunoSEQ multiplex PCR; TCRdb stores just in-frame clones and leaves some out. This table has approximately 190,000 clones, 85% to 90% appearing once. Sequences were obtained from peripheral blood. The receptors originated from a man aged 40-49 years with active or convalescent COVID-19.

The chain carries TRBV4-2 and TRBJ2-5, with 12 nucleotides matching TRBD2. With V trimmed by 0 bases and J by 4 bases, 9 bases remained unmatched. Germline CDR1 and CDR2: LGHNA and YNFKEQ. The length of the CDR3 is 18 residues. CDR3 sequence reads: CASSQDLAGGLGGETQYF. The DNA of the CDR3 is TGTGCCAGCAGCCAAGACCTAGCGGGGGGGCTTGGCGGAGAGACCCAGTACTTC.

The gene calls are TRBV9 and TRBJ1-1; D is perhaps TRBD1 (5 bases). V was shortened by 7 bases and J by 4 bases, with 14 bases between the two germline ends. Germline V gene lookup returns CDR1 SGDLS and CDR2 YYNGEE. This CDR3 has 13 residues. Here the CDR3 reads CASSAGRGTEAFF. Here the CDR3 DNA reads TGTGCCAGCTCTGCGGGGAGGGGCACTGAAGCTTTCTTT.

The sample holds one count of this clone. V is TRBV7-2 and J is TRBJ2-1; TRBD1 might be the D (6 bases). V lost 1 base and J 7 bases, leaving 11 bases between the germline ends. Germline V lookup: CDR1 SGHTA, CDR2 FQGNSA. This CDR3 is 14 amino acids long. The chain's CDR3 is CASSLGNRVNEQFF. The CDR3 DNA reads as TGTGCCAGCAGCTTAGGCAACAGGGTTAATGAGCAGTTCTTC. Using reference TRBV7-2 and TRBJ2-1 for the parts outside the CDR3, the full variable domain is GAGVSQSPSNKVTEKGKDVELRCDPISGHTALYWYRQSLGQGLEFLIYFQGNSAPDKSGLPSDRFSAERTGGSVSTLTIQRTQQEDSAVYLCASSLGNRVNEQFFGPGTRLTVL.

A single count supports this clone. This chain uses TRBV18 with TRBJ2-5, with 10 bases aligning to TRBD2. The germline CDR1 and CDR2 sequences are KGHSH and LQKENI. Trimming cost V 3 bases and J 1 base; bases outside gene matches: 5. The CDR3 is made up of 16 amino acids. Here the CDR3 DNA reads TGTGCCAGCTCACCGGTAGCGGGGGGCTCCCAAGAGACCCAGTACTTC. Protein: CASSPVAGGSQETQYF.

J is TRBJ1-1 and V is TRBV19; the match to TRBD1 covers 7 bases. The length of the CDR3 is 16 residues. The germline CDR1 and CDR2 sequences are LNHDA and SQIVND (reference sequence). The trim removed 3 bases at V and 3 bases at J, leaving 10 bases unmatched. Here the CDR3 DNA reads TGTGCCAGTAGTATTCGCTCGACAGGGCTACACACTGAAGCTTTCTTT. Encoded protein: CASSIRSTGLHTEAFF. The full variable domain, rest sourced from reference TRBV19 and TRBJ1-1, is DGGITQSPKYLFRKEGQNVTLSCEQNLNHDAMYWYRQDPGQGLRLIYYSQIVNDFQKGDIAEGYSVSREKKESFPLTVTSAQKNPTAFYLCASSIRSTGLHTEAFFGQGTRLTVV.

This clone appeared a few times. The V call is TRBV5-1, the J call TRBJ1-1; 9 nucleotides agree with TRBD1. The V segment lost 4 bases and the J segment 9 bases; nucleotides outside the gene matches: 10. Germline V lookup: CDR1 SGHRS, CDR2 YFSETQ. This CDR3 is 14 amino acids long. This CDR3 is CASSGGQGGEKAFF. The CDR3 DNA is TGCGCCAGCAGCGGGGGACAGGGAGGAGAAAAAGCTTTCTTT.

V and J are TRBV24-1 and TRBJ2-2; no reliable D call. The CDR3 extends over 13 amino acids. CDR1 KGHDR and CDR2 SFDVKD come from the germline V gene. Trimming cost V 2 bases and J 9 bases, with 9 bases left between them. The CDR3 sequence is CATSDSSRRELFF. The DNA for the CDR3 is TGTGCCACCAGTGATTCCAGTCGTCGGGAGCTGTTTTTT.

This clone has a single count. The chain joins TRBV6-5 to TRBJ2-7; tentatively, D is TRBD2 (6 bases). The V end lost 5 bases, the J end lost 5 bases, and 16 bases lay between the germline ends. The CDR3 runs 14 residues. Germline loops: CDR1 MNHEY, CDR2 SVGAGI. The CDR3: CASSPGTPVDEQYF. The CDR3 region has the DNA TGTGCCAGCAGTCCCGGGACTCCCGTCGACGAGCAGTACTTC.

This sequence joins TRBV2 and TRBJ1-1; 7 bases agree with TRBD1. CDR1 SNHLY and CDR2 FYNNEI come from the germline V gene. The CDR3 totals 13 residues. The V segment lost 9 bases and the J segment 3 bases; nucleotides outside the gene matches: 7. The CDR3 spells CASETQGDTEAFF. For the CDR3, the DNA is TGTGCCAGTGAAACTCAGGGGGACACTGAAGCTTTCTTT.

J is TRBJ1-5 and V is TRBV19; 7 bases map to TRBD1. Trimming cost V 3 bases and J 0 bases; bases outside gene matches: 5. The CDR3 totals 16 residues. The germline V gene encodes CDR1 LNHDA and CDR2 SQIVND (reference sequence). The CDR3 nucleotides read TGTGCCAGTAGTATTGTGGGACAGAATAGCAATCAGCCCCAGCATTTT. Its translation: CASSIVGQNSNQPQHF.

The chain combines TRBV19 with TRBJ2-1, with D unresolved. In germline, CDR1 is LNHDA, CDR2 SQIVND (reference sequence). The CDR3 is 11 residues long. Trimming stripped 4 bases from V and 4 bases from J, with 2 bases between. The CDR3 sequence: CASSTYNEQFF. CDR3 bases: TGTGCCAGTAGTACATACAATGAGCAGTTCTTC.

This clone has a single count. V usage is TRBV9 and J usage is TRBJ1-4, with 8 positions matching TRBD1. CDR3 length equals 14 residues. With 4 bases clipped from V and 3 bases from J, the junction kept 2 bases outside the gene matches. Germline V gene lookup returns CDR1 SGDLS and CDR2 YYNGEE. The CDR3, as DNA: TGTGCCAGCAGCCCAGGGGGCTCTAATGAAAAACTGTTTTTT. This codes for CASSPGGSNEKLFF.

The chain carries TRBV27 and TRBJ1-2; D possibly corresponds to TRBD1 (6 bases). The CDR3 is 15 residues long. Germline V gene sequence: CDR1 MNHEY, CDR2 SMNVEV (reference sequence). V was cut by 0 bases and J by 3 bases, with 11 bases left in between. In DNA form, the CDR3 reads TGTGCCAGCAGTTTATCGAGCGGGGGCGACTATGGCTACACCTTC. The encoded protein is CASSLSSGGDYGYTF.

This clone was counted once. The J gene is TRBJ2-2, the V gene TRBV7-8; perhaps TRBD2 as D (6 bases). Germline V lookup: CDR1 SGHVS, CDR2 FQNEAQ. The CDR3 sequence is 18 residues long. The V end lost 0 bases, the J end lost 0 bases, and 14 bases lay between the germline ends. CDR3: CASSLAPGLLANTGELFF. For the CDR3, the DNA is TGTGCCAGCAGCTTAGCGCCAGGACTACTCGCGAACACCGGGGAGCTGTTTTTT.

The CDR3 reads CASSVQGFYGYTF. The CDR3 region has the DNA TGTGCCAGCAGTGTACAGGGGTTCTATGGCTACACCTTC. V gene TRBV27 combines with J gene TRBJ1-2; 7 bases match TRBD1. V gave up 5 bases and J gave up 4 bases; unmatched junction bases: 4. This CDR3 is built from 13 residues. The germline CDR1 and CDR2 sequences are MNHEY and SMNVEV (reference sequence).

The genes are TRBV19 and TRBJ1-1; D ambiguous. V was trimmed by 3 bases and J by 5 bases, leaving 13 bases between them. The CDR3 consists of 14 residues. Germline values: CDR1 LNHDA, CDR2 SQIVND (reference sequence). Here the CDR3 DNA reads TGTGCCAGTAGTATGACGGATGTAGCGACTGAAGCTTTCTTT. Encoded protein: CASSMTDVATEAFF.

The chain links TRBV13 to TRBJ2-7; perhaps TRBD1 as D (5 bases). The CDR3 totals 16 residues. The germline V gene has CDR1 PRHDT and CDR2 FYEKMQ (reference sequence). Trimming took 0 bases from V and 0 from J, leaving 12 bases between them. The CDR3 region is CASSLGLGALSYEQYF. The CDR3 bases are TGTGCCAGCAGCTTAGGCCTAGGGGCCCTCTCCTACGAGCAGTACTTC.

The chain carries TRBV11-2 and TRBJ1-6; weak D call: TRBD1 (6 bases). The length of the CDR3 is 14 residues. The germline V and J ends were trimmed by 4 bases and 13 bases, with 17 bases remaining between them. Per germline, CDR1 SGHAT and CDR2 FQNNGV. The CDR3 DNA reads TGTGCCAGCAGCTCACAACAGGGTTTTATTCCCCTCCACTTT. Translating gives CASSSQQGFIPLHF.

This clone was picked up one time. The CDR3 DNA is TGTGCCATCAGGTCTAGCGGGGGGAACACCGGGGAGCTGTTTTTT. This codes for CAIRSSGGNTGELFF. The gene calls are TRBV10-3 and TRBJ2-2, with 10 bases fitting TRBD2. The J segment lost 1 base and the V segment lost 6 bases, leaving 2 bases of the junction unmatched. The CDR3 contains 15 residues. Germline CDR1 reads ENHRY; CDR2 reads SYGVKD.

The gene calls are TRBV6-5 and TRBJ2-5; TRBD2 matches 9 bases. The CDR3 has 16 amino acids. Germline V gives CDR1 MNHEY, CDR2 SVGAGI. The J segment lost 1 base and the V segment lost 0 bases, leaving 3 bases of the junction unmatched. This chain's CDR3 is CASSYSKTSGQETQYF. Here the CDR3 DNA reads TGTGCCAGCAGTTACTCGAAGACTAGCGGCCAAGAGACCCAGTACTTC.

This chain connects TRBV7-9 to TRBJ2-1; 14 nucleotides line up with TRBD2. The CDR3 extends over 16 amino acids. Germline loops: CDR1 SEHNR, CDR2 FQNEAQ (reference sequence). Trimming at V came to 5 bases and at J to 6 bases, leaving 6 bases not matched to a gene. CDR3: CASSRTSGRRGNEQFF. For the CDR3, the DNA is TGTGCCAGCAGCCGGACTAGCGGGAGGAGGGGCAATGAGCAGTTCTTC.

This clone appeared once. The CDR3 DNA reads TGTGCCTCGGACAGGGCATTAGGGTACGAGCAGTACTTC. It specifies CASDRALGYEQYF. The V and J genes are TRBV30 and TRBJ2-7, with 8 bases lining up with TRBD1. J was trimmed by 4 bases and V by 7 bases; bases with no gene match: 9. Germline V gene data show CDR1 as GTSNPN and CDR2 as SVGIG (reference sequence). The length of the CDR3 is 13 residues.